A selection of T cell receptor beta chains follows, all from one sample in a study of blood T cell repertoires in COVID-19. Sequenced by immunoSEQ multiplex PCR; TCRdb stores in-frame clones only, minus some. The sample contains about 150,000 clones, approximately 80% of which appear only once. The sequencing sample was made of peripheral blood. The receptors originated from a human donor in a cohort sampled during active COVID-19. CDR3s include the opening cysteine and the closing phenylalanine or tryptophan. Each record gives: CDR3 DNA, CDR3 protein, clone size, D gene, V gene, J gene. A D gene is named only where the DNA matches it firmly. Rows give clone size only sometimes, using once, few, many, or a class for an expanded clone.

DNA: TGTGCCAGCAGCGAGGGGGGACAGGGGTTCGGCTACACCTTC
CDR3: CASSEGGQGFGYTF
size: NA
D: TRBD1
V: TRBV9
J: TRBJ1-2

DNA: TGCGCCAGCAGCTTGGGGGGACTTAATACTAACTATGGCTACACCTTC
CDR3: CASSLGGLNTNYGYTF
size: once
D: NA
V: TRBV5-1
J: TRBJ1-2

DNA: TGTGCCAGCAGCTTGGCCGGGCAGGGTACATCGTCCGGGGAGCTGTTTTTT
CDR3: CASSLAGQGTSSGELFF
size: NA
D: NA
V: TRBV5-6
J: TRBJ2-2

DNA: TGCGCCAGCAGCCCCCTGGGGGCAGGGCAGACTGAAGCTTTCTTT
CDR3: CASSPLGAGQTEAFF
size: few
D: NA
V: TRBV5-1
J: TRBJ1-1

DNA: TGCGCCAGCAGCTCGGGGCTGACAGGGGATGGCTACACCTTC
CDR3: CASSSGLTGDGYTF
size: NA
D: TRBD1
V: TRBV5-1
J: TRBJ1-2

DNA: TGTGCCAGCAGCCCCTGGGGGCTCGAGGAGCAGTACTTC
CDR3: CASSPWGLEEQYF
size: few
D: NA
V: TRBV6-5
J: TRBJ2-7

DNA: TGTGCCAGCAGCGTAGCCGGGACAGGGAGTTACGAGCAGTACTTC
CDR3: CASSVAGTGSYEQYF
size: NA
D: TRBD1
V: TRBV9
J: TRBJ2-7

DNA: TGTGCCTGGAGGCAGGGTATCTCCTACAATGAGCAGTTCTTC
CDR3: CAWRQGISYNEQFF
size: NA
D: NA
V: TRBV30
J: TRBJ2-1

DNA: TGTGCCAGCAGCTCTAGACAGGGGAATCAGCCCCAGCATTTT
CDR3: CASSSRQGNQPQHF
size: NA
D: TRBD1
V: TRBV7-8
J: TRBJ1-5

DNA: TGCGCCAGCAGCCCGGGACAGGGGGTAGATACGCAGTATTTT
CDR3: CASSPGQGVDTQYF
size: NA
D: TRBD1
V: TRBV5-1
J: TRBJ2-3

DNA: TGCGCCAGCAGCCTCCCGACAGGCCCCAGCGGGGAGCTGTTTTTT
CDR3: CASSLPTGPSGELFF
size: NA
D: NA
V: TRBV5-1
J: TRBJ2-2

DNA: TGTGCCAGCCTCCACGGGAACACCGGGGAGCTGTTTTTT
CDR3: CASLHGNTGELFF
size: NA
D: NA
V: TRBV7-8
J: TRBJ2-2

DNA: TGTGCCAGCAGATCCAGCCGACGAATAGGGGGCTACAATGAGCAGTTCTTC
CDR3: CASRSSRRIGGYNEQFF
size: few
D: NA
V: TRBV27
J: TRBJ2-1

DNA: TGTGCCAGCAGTCCCCTCGGGGGGAACACTGAAGCTTTCTTT
CDR3: CASSPLGGNTEAFF
size: NA
D: NA
V: TRBV28
J: TRBJ1-1

DNA: TGTGCTAGTGGTCCCTACGGGGCGGGGCCCATCAATGAGCAGTTCTTC
CDR3: CASGPYGAGPINEQFF
size: NA
D: NA
V: TRBV12-5
J: TRBJ2-1

DNA: TGCGCCAGCAGCTCCCGACAGGGGGCCTATGGCTACACCTTC
CDR3: CASSSRQGAYGYTF
size: NA
D: TRBD1
V: TRBV5-1
J: TRBJ1-2

DNA: TGTGCCAGCTCACTCAACCGGGACACACCTAATCAGCCCCAGCATTTT
CDR3: CASSLNRDTPNQPQHF
size: NA
D: NA
V: TRBV18
J: TRBJ1-5

DNA: TGTGCCAGCGATCCCTGGACTAGCGGGCCCTCGGGGGAGACCCAGTACTTC
CDR3: CASDPWTSGPSGETQYF
size: NA
D: TRBD2
V: TRBV28
J: TRBJ2-5

DNA: TGCGCCAGCAGCCAAGATGGTAGGAACACTGAAGCTTTCTTT
CDR3: CASSQDGRNTEAFF
size: few
D: NA
V: TRBV4-3
J: TRBJ1-1

DNA: TGCGCCAGCAGCCAAGACCTGACAGGGGTGGCTCGAGAGACCCAGTACTTC
CDR3: CASSQDLTGVARETQYF
size: NA
D: TRBD1
V: TRBV4-1
J: TRBJ2-5

DNA: TGCGCCAGCAGCTTGGAGGCAGGGGGCCGCACTGAAGCTTTCTTT
CDR3: CASSLEAGGRTEAFF
size: NA
D: TRBD1
V: TRBV5-1
J: TRBJ1-1

DNA: TGTGCCAGCACCAAGACAGGAGATAACTATGGCTACACCTTC
CDR3: CASTKTGDNYGYTF
size: NA
D: NA
V: TRBV7-9
J: TRBJ1-2

DNA: TGTGCCAGCAGCTTAGGTACAAGAAGCAATCAGCCCCAGCATTTT
CDR3: CASSLGTRSNQPQHF
size: NA
D: NA
V: TRBV11-2
J: TRBJ1-5

DNA: TGCGCCAGCAGCAAAGAACTAAAAGGTTCACCCCTCCACTTT
CDR3: CASSKELKGSPLHF
size: NA
D: NA
V: TRBV5-1
J: TRBJ1-6

DNA: TGTGCCAGCAGTTTTGCAGGGGGCAACTATGGCTACACCTTC
CDR3: CASSFAGGNYGYTF
size: NA
D: TRBD1
V: TRBV28
J: TRBJ1-2

DNA: TGTGCCAGCAGCGTAGAACGGGGGGGGCCGGAGCAGTTCTTC
CDR3: CASSVERGGPEQFF
size: NA
D: TRBD2
V: TRBV9
J: TRBJ2-1